Presented here are 32 T cell receptor beta chains from one specimen sequenced in a study of blood T cells in healthy people across ages. For the second PCR, which ran for 7 to 11 cycles, a sample-barcoded 5' primer and a J-beta primer mix were used. TCRdb independently ran MiXCR on the 5' RACE reads; one entry per CDR3 protein. The sample yields 850,000 to 1,100,000 distinct CDR3 sequences, more than 30% seen once. The sequenced sample was blood. These receptor sequences come from a man aged 18 to 29 in good health.

This clonotype was seen only a few times. The chain carries TRBV29-1 and TRBJ2-3, with 11 bases lining up with TRBD2. The CDR3 runs 14 residues. Germline CDR1 and CDR2: SQVTM and ANQGSEA. The V gene end was trimmed by 5 bases and the J gene end by 4 bases; junction bases not matched to a gene: 5. This CDR3 reads CSVNIAGGADTQYF. The CDR3 DNA reads as TGCAGCGTTAACATAGCGGGGGGGGCAGATACGCAGTATTTT.

V is TRBV25-1 and J is TRBJ2-1; either TRBD1 or TRBD2 may supply D (5 bases each). The V end lost 4 bases, the J end lost 7 bases, and 11 bases lay between the germline ends. The germline CDR1 and CDR2 sequences are MGHDK and SYGVNS. The CDR3 totals 13 residues. CDR3 in amino acids: CASSGGISNEQFF. The CDR3 DNA reads TGTGCCAGCAGTGGGGGGATCTCGAATGAGCAGTTCTTC.

This clonotype was counted between two and nine times. V is TRBV6-6 and J is TRBJ1-2; D not resolved. The CDR3 runs to 13 residues. The germline CDR1 and CDR2 sequences are MNHNY and SVGAGI (reference sequence). With 7 bases removed from V and 4 bases from J, the gap between germline ends came to 13 bases. The CDR3 DNA follows: TGTGCCAGCACCGATCCCGGGCTCTATGGCTACACCTTC. Amino acid sequence: CASTDPGLYGYTF.

Many counts were recorded for this clonotype. The chain uses TRBV4-2 and TRBJ2-3; D is unresolved. Trimming took off 1 base at V and 1 base at J, with 6 bases between the two ends. There are 14 residues in the CDR3. Germline lookup yields CDR1 LGHNA and CDR2 YNFKEQ. The CDR3 sequence is CASSQAPGTDTQYF. The DNA of the CDR3 is TGTGCCAGCAGCCAAGCGCCGGGCACAGATACGCAGTATTTT.

This clonotype was seen only a few times. The V gene is TRBV25-1, the J gene TRBJ1-2; D is unresolved. V dropped 3 bases and J dropped 4 bases, with 6 bases sitting between them. CDR3 size: 12 residues. The germline V gene has CDR1 MGHDK and CDR2 SYGVNS. The CDR3 reads CASSDTRYGYTF. DNA for the CDR3: TGTGCCAGCAGTGATACCCGCTATGGCTACACCTTC.

The J gene is TRBJ2-3, the V gene TRBV3-1; D unresolved. The V end lost 5 bases, the J end lost 1 base, and 13 bases lay between the germline ends. Germline CDR1 reads LGHDT; CDR2 reads YNNKEL (reference sequence). CDR3 length equals 15 residues. The CDR3 region has the DNA TGTGCCAGCAGCGCTGCCAGTTGGGGCACAGATACGCAGTATTTT. Translating it yields CASSAASWGTDTQYF.

This clonotype was seen a handful of times. CDR3 nucleotides: TGTGCCAGCAGTTTACGAGAGACAGGGATGAACACTGAAGCTTTCTTT. Its translation is CASSLRETGMNTEAFF. The chain links TRBV12-3 or TRBV12-4 to TRBJ1-1; 7 bases agree with TRBD1. The CDR3 consists of 16 residues. Germline trimming cut 2 bases from V and 0 bases from J; bases unmatched to any gene: 6.

The rearrangement uses TRBV28 and TRBJ1-5; maybe TRBD1 (6 bases). This CDR3 has 15 residues. Trimming pared 7 bases from V and 0 bases from J, leaving 13 bases between. CDR1 and CDR2 (germline): MDHEN, SYDVKM. As DNA, the CDR3 is TGTGCCAGCAAGGACAGAGCCTTTAGCAATCAGCCCCAGCATTTT. Its protein product is CASKDRAFSNQPQHF.

This clonotype was detected a few times. The CDR3 here is CASSSPLGRGIDGYTF. In DNA, the CDR3 is TGTGCCAGCAGCTCTCCCCTAGGGAGGGGGATAGATGGCTACACCTTC. This chain uses TRBV9 with TRBJ1-2; weak D call: TRBD1 (6 bases). The V and J ends lost 4 bases and 6 bases respectively, with 22 bases between them. Germline V gives CDR1 SGDLS, CDR2 YYNGEE. The CDR3 is 16 amino acids.

The chain uses TRBV5-1 and TRBJ1-2, with no clear D. Trimming left V 2 bases short and J 4 bases short, with 9 bases between. Germline loops: CDR1 SGHRS, CDR2 YFSETQ. This CDR3 is built from 13 residues. In DNA, the CDR3 is TGCGCCAGCAGCTTAAACAGCGGCTATGGCTACACCTTC. It specifies CASSLNSGYGYTF.

The chain carries TRBV7-2 and TRBJ2-3, with a weak D call TRBD2 (6 bases). The germline V and J ends were trimmed by 5 bases and 4 bases, with 19 bases remaining between them. CDR1 is SGHTA, CDR2 FQGNSA, per germline. This CDR3 spans 16 amino acids. The CDR3 bases are TGTGCCAGCAGCCCCCGGGGCCCTACGGGGGCAGATACGCAGTATTTT. Its protein product is CASSPRGPTGADTQYF.

This clonotype occurred a few times. This rearrangement joins TRBV4-2 to TRBJ2-1; D is perhaps TRBD2 (5 bases). The CDR3 loop spans 17 amino acids. Germline CDR1 and CDR2: LGHNA and YNFKEQ. V lost 0 bases, J lost 0 bases, and 12 bases lay in between. The CDR3 DNA sequence: TGTGCCAGCAGCCAAGAAGGGAGCGGCAGCTCCTACAATGAGCAGTTCTTC. Its protein is CASSQEGSGSSYNEQFF.

This clonotype was found a few times. The chain employs TRBV19 and TRBJ2-1; D call uncertain. With 4 bases removed from V and 8 bases from J, the gap between germline ends came to 12 bases. The CDR3 extends over 13 amino acids. Germline V lookup: CDR1 LNHDA, CDR2 SQIVND (reference sequence). The CDR3 sequence is CASSTRNMYEQFF. In DNA form, the CDR3 reads TGTGCCAGTAGTACTCGTAACATGTATGAGCAGTTCTTC.

The V gene is TRBV20-1, the J gene TRBJ1-6; 9 bases are a match to TRBD1. Looked up from germline, CDR1 is DFQATT and CDR2 is SNEGSKA (reference sequence). The V and J ends lost 3 bases and 7 bases, in that order; junction bases with no gene match: 4. The CDR3 is made up of 14 amino acids. The CDR3 region is CSARGDRENSPLHF. The CDR3 DNA reads TGCAGTGCTAGGGGGGACAGGGAGAATTCACCCCTCCACTTT.

This chain uses TRBV7-9 with TRBJ2-7; D might be TRBD2 (5 bases). In germline, CDR1 is SEHNR, CDR2 FQNEAQ (reference sequence). This CDR3 has 13 residues. The germline V and J ends were trimmed by 4 bases and 1 base, with 8 bases remaining between them. CDR3 nucleotide sequence: TGTGCCAGCAGCTCAGCGGAATCCTACGAGCAGTACTTC. Encoded protein: CASSSAESYEQYF.

CDR3 amino acids: CASIWSGANVLTF. The CDR3 DNA follows: TGTGCCAGCATTTGGTCTGGGGCCAACGTCCTGACTTTC. The rearrangement links TRBV7-9 to TRBJ2-6; unclear D gene. Germline lookup yields CDR1 SEHNR and CDR2 FQNEAQ (reference sequence). This CDR3 region has 13 residues. V lost 7 bases and J lost 1, with 5 bases in between.

This clonotype was detected a few times. This chain connects TRBV4-2 to TRBJ1-4; 9 nucleotides match TRBD1. Germline V CDR1 and CDR2: LGHNA, YNFKEQ. The junction had 10 bases not matched to a gene; V was cut back by 3 bases and J by 8 bases. The CDR3 covers 16 residues. The CDR3 DNA reads as TGTGCCAGCAGCCAGACCCCGACAGGGGGGAAGGAAAAACTGTTTTTT. This translates into CASSQTPTGGKEKLFF.

The J gene is TRBJ1-3, the V gene TRBV20-1; D is unclear. Germline lookup yields CDR1 DFQATT and CDR2 SNEGSKA (reference sequence). The CDR3 has 14 residues. The germline V and J ends were trimmed by 3 bases and 0 bases, with 9 bases remaining between them. CDR3 DNA sequence: TGCAGTGCTAGCCATGAGGGCTCTGGAAACACCATATATTTT. Translation gives CSASHEGSGNTIYF.

This clonotype was counted many times. This chain links TRBV6-2 or TRBV6-3 with TRBJ1-2; D unresolved. The CDR3 is 15 residues long. Trimming took off 2 bases at V and 1 base at J, with 11 bases between the two ends. From germline, CDR1 is MNHEY and CDR2 SVGEGT. Here the CDR3 reads CASSYRDGINYGYTF. DNA for the CDR3: TGTGCCAGCAGTTACCGAGACGGGATTAACTATGGCTACACCTTC.

This clonotype appeared many times. The chain carries TRBV29-1 and TRBJ1-2, with D maybe TRBD1 (6 bases). The germline gives CDR1 SQVTM, CDR2 ANQGSEA. This CDR3 contains 14 residues. V dropped 6 bases and J dropped 10 bases, with 24 bases sitting between them. The CDR3 region has the DNA TGCAGCGTCCCCGAGGACCTGGAGGGGGGCTTCTACACCTTC. Protein sequence: CSVPEDLEGGFYTF.

The CDR3: CAIGAGELSLYGYTF. The CDR3 nucleotides are TGTGCTATCGGTGCTGGAGAATTGTCCCTCTATGGCTACACCTTC. The gene calls are TRBV10-3 and TRBJ1-2; no reliable D call. The CDR3 covers 15 residues. The germline CDR1 and CDR2 sequences are ENHRY and SYGVKD.

The V and J genes are TRBV2 and TRBJ2-4; the D gene is possibly TRBD2 (6 bases). The tail of the sequence fits TRBJ2-7 better, so the J call may be wrong. Germline loops: CDR1 SNHLY, CDR2 FYNNEI. The CDR3 runs to 13 residues. The DNA of the CDR3 is TGTGCCAGCAGTGACGGGACTTCGGACGAGCAGTACTTC. Its protein is CASSDGTSDEQYF.

This clonotype was seen only once. The chain couples TRBV11-2 to TRBJ1-4, with a tentative D call TRBD1 (5 bases). V was cut by 1 base and J by 4 bases, with 13 bases left in between. The CDR3 has 16 amino acids. CDR1 SGHAT and CDR2 FQNNGV come from the germline V gene. CDR3 sequence: CASSLVAGGGNEKLFF. CDR3 bases: TGTGCCAGCAGCTTAGTAGCGGGGGGAGGTAATGAAAAACTGTTTTTT.

The chain recombines TRBV5-1 with TRBJ2-2; TRBD1 might be the D (5 bases). Germline V gives CDR1 SGHRS, CDR2 YFSETQ. This CDR3 spans 16 amino acids. With 1 base removed from V and 2 bases from J, the gap between germline ends came to 12 bases. As DNA, the CDR3 is TGCGCCAGCAGCTTGCGTTCTCAGGGTAACACCGGGGAGCTGTTTTTT. It yields the protein CASSLRSQGNTGELFF. Complete variable domain (other parts from reference TRBV5-1 and TRBJ2-2): KAGVTQTPRYLIKTRGQQVTLSCSPISGHRSVSWYQQTPGQGLQFLFEYFSETQRNKGNFPGRFSGRQFSNSRSEMNVSTLELGDSALYLCASSLRSQGNTGELFFGEGSRLTVL.

This clonotype was found a few times. The chain couples TRBV12-3 or TRBV12-4 to TRBJ2-7, with 7 positions matching TRBD1. The CDR3 sequence is 14 residues long. V lost 6 bases and J lost 4; bases outside the gene matches: 9. The chain's CDR3 is CASSPSGQTYEQYF. The CDR3 DNA sequence: TGTGCCAGCAGCCCCTCGGGACAGACGTACGAGCAGTACTTC.

In DNA form, the CDR3 reads TGCAGTGCTAGGGTCGGCCCAAACATTCAGTACTTC. Its translation: CSARVGPNIQYF. This sequence joins TRBV20-1 and TRBJ2-4; D ambiguous. The CDR3 loop spans 12 amino acids. Trimming removed 3 bases from V and 6 bases from J, with 9 bases in between. Germline CDR1 DFQATT, CDR2 SNEGSKA (reference sequence).

The chain carries TRBV20-1 and TRBJ1-5, with a weak D call TRBD1 (6 bases). The CDR3 runs to 14 residues. The ends were cut back, 5 bases at V and 0 bases at J, with 11 bases in the middle. Germline CDR1 DFQATT, CDR2 SNEGSKA (reference sequence). CDR3 in DNA: TGCAGTGCTCACGGGACAAATAGCAATCAGCCCCAGCATTTT. Its translation is CSAHGTNSNQPQHF.

This sequence joins TRBV6-5 and TRBJ1-2, with D perhaps TRBD1 (5 bases). The CDR3 is 15 amino acids. V was shortened by 0 bases and J by 6 bases, with 14 bases between the two germline ends. Germline assignment: CDR1 MNHEY and CDR2 SVGAGI. The DNA for the CDR3 is TGTGCCAGCAGTTACTCGGTCCGGGGCTGGGATGGCTACACCTTC. Translated, it gives CASSYSVRGWDGYTF.

The V gene is TRBV12-3 or TRBV12-4, the J gene TRBJ2-1; D might be TRBD1 (6 bases). The CDR3 runs to 15 residues. V lost 1 base and J 1 base, leaving 8 bases between the germline ends. CDR3 protein: CASSLGTVSYNEQFF. CDR3 nucleotide sequence: TGTGCCAGCAGTTTAGGGACAGTATCCTACAATGAGCAGTTCTTC.

The J gene is TRBJ2-5, the V gene TRBV9; 9 bases match TRBD1. The J segment lost 2 bases and the V segment lost 2 bases, leaving 4 bases of the junction unmatched. Germline V gene sequence: CDR1 SGDLS, CDR2 YYNGEE. The CDR3 contains 15 residues. CDR3 sequence (DNA): TGTGCCAGCAGCGTCGCGGGGACAGGGCAAGAGACCCAGTACTTC. Encoded protein: CASSVAGTGQETQYF. The complete variable domain, with remaining parts taken from reference TRBV9 and TRBJ2-5, reads DSGVTQTPKHLITATGQRVTLRCSPRSGDLSVYWYQQSLDQGLQFLIQYYNGEERAKGNILERFSAQQFPDLHSELNLSSLELGDSALYFCASSVAGTGQETQYFGPGTRLLVL.

This clonotype was seen only once. The rearrangement links TRBV4-3 to TRBJ1-3; D remains unclear. Trimming pared 1 base from V and 0 bases from J, leaving 7 bases between. The CDR3 is made up of 15 amino acids. The V gene's germline CDR1 is LGHNA and CDR2 YSLEER. CDR3 amino acids: CASSQVWGSGNTIYF. CDR3 nucleotide sequence: TGCGCCAGCAGCCAAGTTTGGGGCTCTGGAAACACCATATATTTT.

This clonotype was observed a few times. The rearrangement joins TRBV7-8 to TRBJ2-1; 9 positions match TRBD1. V shed 5 bases and J 10 bases; nucleotides not matched to a gene: 6. The germline CDR1 and CDR2 sequences are SGHVS and FQNEAQ. CDR3 length equals 13 residues. CDR3 sequence: CASSVGDREEQFF. DNA of the CDR3: TGTGCCAGCAGCGTTGGGGACAGGGAGGAGCAGTTCTTC. The whole variable domain, filled in from reference TRBV7-8 and TRBJ2-1, reads GAGVSQSPRYKVAKRGQDVALRCDPISGHVSLFWYQQALGQGPEFLTYFQNEAQLDKSGLPSDRFFAERPEGSVSTLKIQRTQQEDSAVYLCASSVGDREEQFFGPGTRLTVL.